This T cell receptor (beta chain) appears in the sequencing data of a study of blood T cell repertoires in COVID-19. Overall study context: T cells, B-cell-depleted T cells, or PBMCs supplied cDNA or gDNA.

Authors' analysis steps: Amplifying reference gene primers gave estimates of nucleated cell counts. TCRdb's table, derived via immunoSEQ multiplex PCR, lists solely in-frame clones and lacks some. V and J calls and clone size come straight from that table; D and trimming were deduced from the DNA. The table includes 250,000 to 300,000 clones, about 89% detected once. Germline V gives CDR1 LGHDT, CDR2 YNNKEL (reference sequence). The CDR3 length is 15 residues. The V segment lost 6 bases and the J segment 13 bases; nucleotides outside the gene matches: 15. In terms of age and location, participants ranged from roughly 18 to 90 years and lived in about 25 US areas. Participants reported their clinical history, and cohort assignment relied on those reports.

Material for sequencing was PBMCs or T cells enriched from blood (not recorded which). V usage is TRBV3-1 (or the pseudogene TRBV3-2) and J usage is TRBJ1-4; 9 bases line up with TRBD1. The receptor's source is a woman aged 40 to 50 who had recovered from COVID-19. The DNA of the CDR3 is TGTGCCAGCAGTCAACAGGGGGCATCAAGGGTCGGACTGTTTTTT. Protein: CASSQQGASRVGLFF.